The following is a TCR beta chain sequence with its context. This sample was included in a study of blood T cell repertoires in COVID-19. Study in general: Some COVID-19 samples were acute and others convalescent; all came from the United States, Italy and Spain.

Repertoires were generated with immunoSEQ multiplex PCR, while TCRdb's copy carries only in-frame clones and drops some. The repertoire has 250,000 to 350,000 clones, about nine tenths of them found once; the top ten carry around 3%. V gave up 4 bases and J gave up 5 bases, with 7 bases separating them. The length of the CDR3 is 12 residues. The germline V gene encodes CDR1 SEHNR and CDR2 FQNEAQ (reference sequence). This rearrangement joins TRBV7-9 to TRBJ2-3; a weak D match, TRBD2 (5 bases). What was sequenced was peripheral blood. The TCR sequence derives from a woman aged 25 to 39 with active or convalescent COVID-19. The DNA for the CDR3 is TGTGCCAGCAGCTCGGGGATAGATACGCAGTATTTT. This translates into CASSSGIDTQYF.